Reported below is one T cell receptor (beta chain). This entry is derived from a study of blood T cell repertoires in COVID-19. The overall study: The United States, Italy and Spain were the sources of the acute and convalescent COVID-19 samples. PBMCs, B-cell-depleted T cells, or T cells provided the cDNA or gDNA that made up the material.

Per the study methods: It was from reference gene primer amplification that nucleated cell counts were estimated. The repertoire was sequenced with immunoSEQ multiplex PCR; TCRdb's copy has only in-frame clones and lacks some. V and J calls and clone size are given by that table; D and trimming were obtained from the DNA. The sample consists of 200,000 to 300,000 clones, over 75% of them appearing once. V lost 6 bases to trimming and J lost 7 bases, with 7 bases between them. The CDR3 loop spans 11 amino acids. CDR1 and CDR2 (germline): LGHNT, FRNRAP. The sample was peripheral blood. The source of this sequence is a man aged 25-40 years who had recovered from COVID-19. The V and J genes are TRBV12-5 and TRBJ2-1; no clear D. This chain's CDR3 is CASGFLNEQFF. The DNA for the CDR3 is TGTGCTAGTGGCTTCCTGAATGAGCAGTTCTTC.